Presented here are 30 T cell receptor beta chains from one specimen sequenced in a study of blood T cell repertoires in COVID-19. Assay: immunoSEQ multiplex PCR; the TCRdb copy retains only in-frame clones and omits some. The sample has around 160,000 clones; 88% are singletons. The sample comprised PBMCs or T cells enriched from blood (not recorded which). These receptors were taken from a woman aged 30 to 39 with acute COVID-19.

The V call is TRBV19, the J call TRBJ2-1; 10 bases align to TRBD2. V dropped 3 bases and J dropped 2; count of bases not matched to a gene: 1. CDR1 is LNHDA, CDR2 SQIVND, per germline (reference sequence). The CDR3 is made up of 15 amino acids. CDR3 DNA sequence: TGTGCCAGTAGTATGGGACTAGCGACCTACAATGAGCAGTTCTTC. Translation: CASSMGLATYNEQFF.

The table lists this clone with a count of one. Written as DNA, the CDR3 is TGTGCCAGCAGTTTAAGGAGCGGGTTGAAGAATACCGAGCAGTACTTC. Its protein is CASSLRSGLKNTEQYF. V gene TRBV27 combines with J gene TRBJ2-7; possibly TRBD2 for D (6 bases). With 2 bases removed from V and 6 bases from J, the gap between germline ends came to 20 bases. Germline loops: CDR1 MNHEY, CDR2 SMNVEV (reference sequence). This CDR3 has 16 amino acids.

The CDR3 reads CASSLVSVAGNTIYF. The CDR3 DNA sequence: TGTGCCAGCAGCTTGGTCTCCGTGGCAGGGAACACCATATATTTT. The chain employs TRBV5-6 and TRBJ1-3; D perhaps matches TRBD1 (5 bases). The germline V gene encodes CDR1 SGHDT and CDR2 YYEEEE. V was pared by 0 bases and J by 7 bases, with 14 bases between. The CDR3 is 15 amino acids.

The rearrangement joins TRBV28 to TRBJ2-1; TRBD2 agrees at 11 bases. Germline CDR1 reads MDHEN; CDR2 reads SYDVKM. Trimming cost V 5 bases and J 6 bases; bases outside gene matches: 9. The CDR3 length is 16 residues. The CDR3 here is CASSGMGLAASNEQFF. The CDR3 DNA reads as TGTGCCAGCAGTGGAATGGGACTAGCGGCTTCCAATGAGCAGTTCTTC.

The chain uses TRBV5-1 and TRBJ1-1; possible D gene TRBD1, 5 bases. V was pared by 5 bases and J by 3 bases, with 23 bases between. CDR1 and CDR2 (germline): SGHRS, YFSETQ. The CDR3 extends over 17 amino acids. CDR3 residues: CASRRDGRGYGDTEAFF. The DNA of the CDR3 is TGCGCCAGCAGGCGGGACGGTAGAGGGTACGGGGACACTGAAGCTTTCTTT.

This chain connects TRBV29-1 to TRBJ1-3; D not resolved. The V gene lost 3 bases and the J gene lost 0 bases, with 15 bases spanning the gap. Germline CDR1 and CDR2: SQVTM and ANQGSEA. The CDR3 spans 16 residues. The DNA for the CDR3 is TGCAGCGTTGAGGCGAGGGCGCCAAGCTCTGGAAACACCATATATTTT. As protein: CSVEARAPSSGNTIYF.

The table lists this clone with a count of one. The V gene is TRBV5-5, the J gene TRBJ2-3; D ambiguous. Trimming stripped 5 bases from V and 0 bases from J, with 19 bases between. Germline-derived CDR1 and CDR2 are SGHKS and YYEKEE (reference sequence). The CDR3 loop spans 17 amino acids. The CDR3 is CASSLRPLAVSTDTQYF. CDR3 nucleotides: TGTGCCAGCAGTTTACGACCTCTCGCGGTTAGCACAGATACGCAGTATTTT. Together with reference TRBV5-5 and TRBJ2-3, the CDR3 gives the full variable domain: DAGVTQSPTHLIKTRGQQVTLRCSPISGHKSVSWYQQVLGQGPQFIFQYYEKEERGRGNFPDRFSARQFPNYSSELNVNALLLGDSALYLCASSLRPLAVSTDTQYFGPGTRLTVL.

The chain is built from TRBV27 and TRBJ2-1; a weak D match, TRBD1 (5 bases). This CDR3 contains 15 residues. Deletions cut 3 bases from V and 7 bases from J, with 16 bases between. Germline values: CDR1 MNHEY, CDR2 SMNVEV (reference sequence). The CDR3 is CASSFSGHPFNEQFF. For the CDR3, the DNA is TGTGCCAGCAGTTTCTCTGGACACCCTTTTAATGAGCAGTTCTTC.

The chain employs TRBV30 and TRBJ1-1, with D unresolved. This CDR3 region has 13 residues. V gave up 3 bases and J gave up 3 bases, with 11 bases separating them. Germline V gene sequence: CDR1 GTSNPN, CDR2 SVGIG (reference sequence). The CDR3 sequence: CAWSRSPDTEAFF. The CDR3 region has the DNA TGTGCCTGGAGCAGGTCTCCAGACACTGAAGCTTTCTTT.

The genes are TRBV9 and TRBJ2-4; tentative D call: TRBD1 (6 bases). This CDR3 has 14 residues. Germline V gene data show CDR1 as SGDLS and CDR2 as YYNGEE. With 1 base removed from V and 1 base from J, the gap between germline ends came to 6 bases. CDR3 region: CASSVTGAKNIQYF. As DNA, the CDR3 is TGTGCCAGCAGCGTAACAGGGGCCAAAAACATTCAGTACTTC.

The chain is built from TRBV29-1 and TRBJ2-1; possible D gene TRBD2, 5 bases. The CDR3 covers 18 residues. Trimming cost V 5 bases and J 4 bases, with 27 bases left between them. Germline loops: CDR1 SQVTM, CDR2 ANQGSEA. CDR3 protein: CSVPPRIGSQREYNEQFF. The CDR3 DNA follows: TGCAGCGTTCCCCCCCGTATAGGATCCCAGAGGGAGTACAATGAGCAGTTCTTC.

The chain's CDR3 is CASWGPGTYSGNTIYF. DNA for the CDR3: TGTGCCTCCTGGGGGCCGGGGACGTACTCTGGAAACACCATATATTTT. The V gene is TRBV10-3, the J gene TRBJ1-3; perhaps TRBD1 as D (6 bases). The CDR3 length is 16 residues. V was trimmed by 11 bases and J by 0 bases, leaving 20 bases between them. In germline, CDR1 is ENHRY, CDR2 SYGVKD.

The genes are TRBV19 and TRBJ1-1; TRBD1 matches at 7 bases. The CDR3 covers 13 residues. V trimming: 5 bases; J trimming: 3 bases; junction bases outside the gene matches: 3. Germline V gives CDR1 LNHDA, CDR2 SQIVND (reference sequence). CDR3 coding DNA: TGTGCCAGTAGTGCCGACAGGGACACTGAAGCTTTCTTT. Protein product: CASSADRDTEAFF.

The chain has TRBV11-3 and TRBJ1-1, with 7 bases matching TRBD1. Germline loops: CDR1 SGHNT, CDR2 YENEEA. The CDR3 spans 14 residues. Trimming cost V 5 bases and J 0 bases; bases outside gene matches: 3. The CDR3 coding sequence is TGTGCCAGCAGCAGGGACAGTTTGAACACTGAAGCTTTCTTT. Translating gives CASSRDSLNTEAFF.

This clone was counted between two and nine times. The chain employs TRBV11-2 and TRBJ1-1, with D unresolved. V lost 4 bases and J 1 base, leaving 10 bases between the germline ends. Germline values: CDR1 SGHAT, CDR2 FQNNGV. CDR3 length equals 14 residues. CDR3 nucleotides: TGTGCCAGCAGCTCACAAACAGCGAACACTGAAGCTTTCTTT. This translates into CASSSQTANTEAFF.

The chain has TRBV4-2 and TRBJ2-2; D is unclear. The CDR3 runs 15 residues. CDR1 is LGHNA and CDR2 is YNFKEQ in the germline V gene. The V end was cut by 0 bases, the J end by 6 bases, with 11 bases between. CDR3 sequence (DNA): TGTGCCAGCAGCCAAGAACCCCGGTCTCCCGGGGAGCTGTTTTTT. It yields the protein CASSQEPRSPGELFF.

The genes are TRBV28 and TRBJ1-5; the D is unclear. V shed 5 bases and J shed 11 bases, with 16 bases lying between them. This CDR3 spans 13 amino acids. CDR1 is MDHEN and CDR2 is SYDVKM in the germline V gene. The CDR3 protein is CASSLVEGGSQHF. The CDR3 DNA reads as TGTGCCAGCAGTCTGGTCGAAGGAGGGTCCCAGCATTTT. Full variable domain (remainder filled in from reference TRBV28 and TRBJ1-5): DVKVTQSSRYLVKRTGEKVFLECVQDMDHENMFWYRQDPGLGLRLIYFSYDVKMKEKGDIPEGYSVSREKKERFSLILESASTNQTSMYLCASSLVEGGSQHFGDGTRLSIL.

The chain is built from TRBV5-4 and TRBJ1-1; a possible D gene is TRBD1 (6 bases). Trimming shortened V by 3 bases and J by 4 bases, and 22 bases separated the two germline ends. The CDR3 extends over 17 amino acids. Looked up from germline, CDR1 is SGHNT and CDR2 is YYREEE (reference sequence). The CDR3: CASSWGGGYRVGTEAFF. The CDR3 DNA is TGTGCCAGCAGCTGGGGGGGTGGTTACAGGGTAGGCACTGAAGCTTTCTTT.

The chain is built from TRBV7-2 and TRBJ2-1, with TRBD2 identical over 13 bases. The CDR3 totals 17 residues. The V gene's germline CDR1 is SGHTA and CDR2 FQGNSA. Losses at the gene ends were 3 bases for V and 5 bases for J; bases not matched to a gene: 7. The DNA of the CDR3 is TGTGCCAGCAGCTTGGCGCCCGGGACTAGCGGGGACAATGAGCAGTTCTTC. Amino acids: CASSLAPGTSGDNEQFF.

This CDR3 reads CASSLHTGNTDTQYF. In DNA form, the CDR3 reads TGTGCCAGCAGCTTACATACGGGGAATACAGATACGCAGTATTTT. V and J are TRBV11-1 and TRBJ2-3, with a tentative D call TRBD2 (5 bases). This CDR3 is built from 15 residues. V was pared by 2 bases and J by 3 bases, with 12 bases between. The V gene's germline CDR1 is SGHAT and CDR2 FQDESV (reference sequence). Looking up the rest from reference TRBV11-1 and TRBJ2-3 gives the full variable domain: EAEVAQSPRYKITEKSQAVAFWCDPISGHATLYWYRQILGQGPELLVQFQDESVVDDSQLPKDRFSAERLKGVDSTLKIQPAELGDSAMYLCASSLHTGNTDTQYFGPGTRLTVL.

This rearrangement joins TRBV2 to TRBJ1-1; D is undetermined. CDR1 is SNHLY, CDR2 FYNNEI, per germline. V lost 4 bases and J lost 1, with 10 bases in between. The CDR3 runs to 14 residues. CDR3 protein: CASSGLGKNTEAFF. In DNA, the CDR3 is TGTGCCAGCAGTGGGCTCGGGAAGAACACTGAAGCTTTCTTT.

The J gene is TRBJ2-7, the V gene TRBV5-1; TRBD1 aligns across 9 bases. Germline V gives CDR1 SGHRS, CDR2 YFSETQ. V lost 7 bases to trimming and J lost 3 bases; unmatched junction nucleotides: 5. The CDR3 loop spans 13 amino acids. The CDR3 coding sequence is TGCGCCAGCGCGACGGGACAGGGCTACGAGCAGTACTTC. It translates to CASATGQGYEQYF.

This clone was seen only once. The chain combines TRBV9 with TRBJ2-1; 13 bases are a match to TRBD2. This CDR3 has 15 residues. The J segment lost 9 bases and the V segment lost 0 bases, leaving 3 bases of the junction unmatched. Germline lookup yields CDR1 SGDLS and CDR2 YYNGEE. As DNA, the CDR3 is TGTGCCAGCAGCGTAGGACTAGCGGGAGGAGGTGAGCAGTTCTTC. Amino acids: CASSVGLAGGGEQFF. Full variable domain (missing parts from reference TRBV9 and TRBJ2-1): DSGVTQTPKHLITATGQRVTLRCSPRSGDLSVYWYQQSLDQGLQFLIQYYNGEERAKGNILERFSAQQFPDLHSELNLSSLELGDSALYFCASSVGLAGGGEQFFGPGTRLTVL.

The CDR3 bases are TGTGCCTGGAGTGGGGGACTAGCGGGCTCCTACGAGCAGTACTTC. As protein: CAWSGGLAGSYEQYF. The rearrangement uses TRBV30 and TRBJ2-7; 12 bases agree with TRBD2. The germline gives CDR1 GTSNPN, CDR2 SVGIG (reference sequence). J lost 0 bases, V lost 1 base, and 1 base had no gene match. The CDR3 length is 15 residues.

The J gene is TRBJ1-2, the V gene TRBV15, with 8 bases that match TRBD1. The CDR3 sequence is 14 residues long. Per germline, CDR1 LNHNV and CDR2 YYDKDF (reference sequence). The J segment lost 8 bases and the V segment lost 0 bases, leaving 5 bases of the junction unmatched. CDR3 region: CATSRENTGGGYTF. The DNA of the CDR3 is TGTGCCACCAGCAGAGAAAACACAGGGGGAGGCTACACCTTC.

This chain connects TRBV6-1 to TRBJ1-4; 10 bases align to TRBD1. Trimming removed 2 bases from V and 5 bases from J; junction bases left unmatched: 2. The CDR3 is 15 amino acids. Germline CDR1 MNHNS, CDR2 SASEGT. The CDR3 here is CASSEMGQGNEKLFF. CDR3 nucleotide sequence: TGTGCCAGCAGTGAAATGGGACAGGGGAATGAAAAACTGTTTTTT.

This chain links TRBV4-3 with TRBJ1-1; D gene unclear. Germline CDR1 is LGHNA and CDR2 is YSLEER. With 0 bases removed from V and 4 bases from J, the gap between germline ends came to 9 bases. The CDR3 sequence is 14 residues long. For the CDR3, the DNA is TGCGCCAGCAGCCAAGATGGCCACCTCACTGAAGCTTTCTTT. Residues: CASSQDGHLTEAFF.

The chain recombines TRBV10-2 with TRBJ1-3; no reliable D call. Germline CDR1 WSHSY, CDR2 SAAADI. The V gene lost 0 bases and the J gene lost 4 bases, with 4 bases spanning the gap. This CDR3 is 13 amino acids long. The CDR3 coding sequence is TGCGCCAGCAGTGAGTCGCAGGGAAACACCATATATTTT. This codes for CASSESQGNTIYF.

CDR3 residues: CASSARRDISYNEQFF. Here the CDR3 DNA reads TGTGCCAGCAGTGCACGCCGGGACATCTCCTACAATGAGCAGTTCTTC. The V and J genes are TRBV2 and TRBJ2-1, with a weak D call TRBD1 (6 bases). V was clipped by 4 bases and J by 0 bases, with 13 bases between them. The CDR3 runs 16 residues. The germline V gene encodes CDR1 SNHLY and CDR2 FYNNEI.

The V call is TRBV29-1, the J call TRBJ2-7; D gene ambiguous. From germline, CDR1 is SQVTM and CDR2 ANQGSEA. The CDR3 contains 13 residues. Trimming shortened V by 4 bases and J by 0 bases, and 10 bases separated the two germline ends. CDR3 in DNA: TGCAGCGTTGTTCCGTTCCTCTCCTACGAGCAGTACTTC. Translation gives CSVVPFLSYEQYF.